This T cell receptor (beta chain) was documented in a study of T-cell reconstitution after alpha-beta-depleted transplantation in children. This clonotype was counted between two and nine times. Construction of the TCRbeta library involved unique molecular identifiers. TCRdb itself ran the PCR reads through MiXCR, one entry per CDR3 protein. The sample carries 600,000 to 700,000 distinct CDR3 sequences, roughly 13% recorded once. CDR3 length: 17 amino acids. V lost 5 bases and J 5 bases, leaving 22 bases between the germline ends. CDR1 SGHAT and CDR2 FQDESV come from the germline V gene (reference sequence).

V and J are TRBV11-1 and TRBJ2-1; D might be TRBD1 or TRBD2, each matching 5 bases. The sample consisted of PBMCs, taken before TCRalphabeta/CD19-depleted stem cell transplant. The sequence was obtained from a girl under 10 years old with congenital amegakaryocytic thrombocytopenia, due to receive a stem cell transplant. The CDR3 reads CASSETRMGPTHNEQFF. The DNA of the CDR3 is TGTGCCAGCAGCGAAACCCGGATGGGACCGACTCACAATGAGCAGTTCTTC.